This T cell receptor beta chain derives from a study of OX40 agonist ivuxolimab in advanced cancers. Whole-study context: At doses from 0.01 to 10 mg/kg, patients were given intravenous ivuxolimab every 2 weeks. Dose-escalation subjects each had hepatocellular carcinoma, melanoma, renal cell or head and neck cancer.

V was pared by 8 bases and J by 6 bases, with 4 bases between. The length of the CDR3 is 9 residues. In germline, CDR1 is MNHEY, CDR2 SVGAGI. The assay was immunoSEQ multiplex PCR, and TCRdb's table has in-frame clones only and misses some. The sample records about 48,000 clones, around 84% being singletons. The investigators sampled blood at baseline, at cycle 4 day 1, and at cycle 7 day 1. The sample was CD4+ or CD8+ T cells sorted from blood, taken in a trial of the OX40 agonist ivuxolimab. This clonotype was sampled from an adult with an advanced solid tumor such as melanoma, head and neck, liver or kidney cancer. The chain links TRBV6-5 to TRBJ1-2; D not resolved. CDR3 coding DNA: TGTGCCAGCGGTGATGGCTACACCTTC. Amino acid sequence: CASGDGYTF.